This T cell receptor beta chain was captured by sequencing in a study of T cells in Graves' hyperthyroidism and ophthalmopathy. Study results and caveats: Ophthalmopathy was separated from stable hyperthyroidism by a 13 V-J model. Most thyroid clonotypes with frequency above 0.001 were detected in blood.

This clonotype was seen a handful of times. Its matching antigen is unknown. Using RNA transcripts as the source, TCR beta CDR3 regions were amplified. TCR CDR3 regions were first amplified by RT-PCR with HTBI primers. MiXCR, applied by TCRdb to the multiplex PCR reads, yields one record per CDR3 protein. The repertoire holds hundreds of thousands of distinct CDR3 sequences, with roughly 14% as singletons. There are 17 residues in the CDR3. The germline V gene encodes CDR1 MGHRA and CDR2 YSYEKL. V lost 2 bases, J lost 5 bases, and 11 bases stayed unmatched. This receptor was taken from a woman between 45 and 60 years old with Graves' ophthalmopathy. The sample consisted of blood. This chain joins TRBV4-1 and TRBJ2-7; TRBD2 matches at 11 bases. Here the CDR3 DNA reads TGCGCCAGCAGCCAAACCCCGACTAGCGGGACAGTCAACGAGCAGTACTTC. The encoded protein is CASSQTPTSGTVNEQYF.